The rows below give T cell receptor beta chains drawn from one sample of a study of T cell responses to AZD1222 COVID-19 vaccine. Profiling relied on immunoSEQ multiplex PCR, and the TCRdb table lists in-frame clones only, not all of them. The sample comprises 95,000 to 120,000 clones, 70% to 90% of which are singletons, and almost 6.5% rests with the top ten. The material was peripheral blood, obtained 28 days after the second AZD1222 dose. Every receptor here comes from an adult who received the AZD1222 COVID-19 vaccine. Both conserved end residues are part of each CDR3. A D gene is named only where the DNA matches it firmly. Expanded clones get a size class; other rows say once, few or many, or leave the size out.

v_call	d_call	clone_size	j_call	cdr3_nt	cdr3_aa
TRBV5-1	NA	once	TRBJ1-4	TGCGCCAGCAGCCTGCAGGGCGGTGGTAATGAAAAACTGTTTTTT	CASSLQGGGNEKLFF
TRBV6-4	TRBD1	NA	TRBJ1-1	TGTGCCAGCAGTCGGACAGGGAACATGATGAACACTGAAGCTTTCTTT	CASSRTGNMMNTEAFF
TRBV6-2/TRBV6-3	NA	NA	TRBJ2-1	TGTGCCAGCAGTTACCCGAAAGAGAAGCAGTTCTTC	CASSYPKEKQFF
TRBV24-1	NA	NA	TRBJ1-6	TGTGCCACCAGTGACTATACAGGGTCACCCCTCCACTTT	CATSDYTGSPLHF
TRBV5-6	NA	NA	TRBJ1-3	TGTGCCAGCAGCCAGGGATTCACTGGAAACACCATATATTTT	CASSQGFTGNTIYF
TRBV15	NA	NA	TRBJ1-3	TGTGCCACCAGCAGAGAGCGGGCATACTCTGGAAACACCATATATTTT	CATSRERAYSGNTIYF
TRBV14	NA	few	TRBJ2-5	TGTGCCAGCAGCCAAGATCCAGGTTGGGCCGTAGAGACCCAGTACTTC	CASSQDPGWAVETQYF
TRBV5-1	NA	NA	TRBJ2-7	TGCGCCAGCAGCTTGTCGTCAGGGAACTACGAGCAGTACTTC	CASSLSSGNYEQYF
TRBV5-5	TRBD2	NA	TRBJ2-5	TGTGCCAGCAGCTGGACACTAGCGGGGGGGCTGGAGACCCAGTACTTC	CASSWTLAGGLETQYF
TRBV6-1	NA	NA	TRBJ2-5	TGTGCCAGCAGTGAAGGAGCGGTAGAGACCCAGTACTTC	CASSEGAVETQYF
TRBV7-6	NA	NA	TRBJ1-4	TGTGCCAGCAGCTTAGAAAGCCTGGATATTGAAAAACTGTTTTTT	CASSLESLDIEKLFF
TRBV5-1	TRBD2	NA	TRBJ2-3	TGCGCCAGCAGCACCGGACTAGCGGGGACTAGCACAGATACGCAGTATTTT	CASSTGLAGTSTDTQYF
TRBV5-1	NA	NA	TRBJ1-5	TGCGCCAGCAGCCAGGGCCAGAATCAGCCCCAGCATTTT	CASSQGQNQPQHF